This T cell receptor (beta chain) was sequenced in a study of metastatic and nonmetastatic thyroid tumors. Patients had received no treatment of any kind before thyroid surgery. Germline-derived CDR1 and CDR2 are SNHLY and FYNNEI. The V gene lost 2 bases and the J gene lost 6 bases, with 15 bases spanning the gap. This CDR3 region has 15 residues. The authors' processing: The study's classifier, a distant-metastasis tool for papillary thyroid cancer, was built using CDR3 differences across clinicopathological groups. TCRdb reprocessed the PCR reads using MiXCR. The V and J calls were not made by the authors but by TCRdb's processing. The table records 35,000 to 55,000 clones, about 22% of them present only once. The table lists this clone with a few counts. It may be a read error: a sequence one base away is much more abundant. Other nucleotide sequences in the sample specify the same CDR3.

Material for sequencing was blood. The V call is TRBV2, the J call TRBJ2-3, with D uncertain. This TCR derives from a male donor with papillary thyroid cancer or a benign thyroid nodule (not recorded which). Some clones in this sample may be carry-over from other donors' samples. CDR3 nucleotide sequence: TGTGCCAGCAGTGAACATTTCCCCCTCCGGGATACGCAGTATTTT. It encodes CASSEHFPLRDTQYF.